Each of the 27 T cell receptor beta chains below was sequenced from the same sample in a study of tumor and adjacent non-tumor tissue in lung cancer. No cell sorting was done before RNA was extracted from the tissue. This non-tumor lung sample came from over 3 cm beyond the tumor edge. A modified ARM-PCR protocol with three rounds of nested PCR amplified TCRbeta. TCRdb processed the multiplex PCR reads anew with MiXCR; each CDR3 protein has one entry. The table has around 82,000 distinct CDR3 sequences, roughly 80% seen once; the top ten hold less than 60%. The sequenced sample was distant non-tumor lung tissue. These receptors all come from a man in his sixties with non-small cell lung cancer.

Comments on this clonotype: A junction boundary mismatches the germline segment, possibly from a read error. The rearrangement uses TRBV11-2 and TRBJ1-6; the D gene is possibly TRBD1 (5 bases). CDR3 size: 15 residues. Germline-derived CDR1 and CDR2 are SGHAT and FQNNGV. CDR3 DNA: TGTGACAGCAACTTAGACAGAAGATATAATTCACACCTCCACTTT. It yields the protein CDSNLDRRYNSHLHF.

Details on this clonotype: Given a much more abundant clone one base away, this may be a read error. CDR3 loop: CASNKPGQFYSEQFF. The CDR3 nucleotides are TGTGCCAGCAACAAACCGGGACAGTTCTACAGTGAGCAGTTCTTC. The rearrangement joins TRBV6-2 or TRBV6-3 to TRBJ2-1; 7 bases are shared with TRBD1. CDR1 MNHEY and CDR2 SVGEGT come from the germline V gene. The CDR3 is 15 residues long.

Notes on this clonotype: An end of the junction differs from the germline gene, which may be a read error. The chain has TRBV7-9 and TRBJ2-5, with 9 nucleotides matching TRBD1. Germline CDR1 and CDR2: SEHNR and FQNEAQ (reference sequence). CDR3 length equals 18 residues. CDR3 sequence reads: CASIFSSGTGRFQETQYF. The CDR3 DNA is TGTGCAAGCATCTTCTCATCTGGGACAGGGAGATTCCAAGAGACCCAGTACTTC.

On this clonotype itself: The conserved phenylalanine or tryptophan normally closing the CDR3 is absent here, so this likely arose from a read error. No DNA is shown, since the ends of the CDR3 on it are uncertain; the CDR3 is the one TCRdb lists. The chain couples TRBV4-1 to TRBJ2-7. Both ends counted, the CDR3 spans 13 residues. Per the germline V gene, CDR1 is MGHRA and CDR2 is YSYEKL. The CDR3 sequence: CASSQDRYYEQYL.

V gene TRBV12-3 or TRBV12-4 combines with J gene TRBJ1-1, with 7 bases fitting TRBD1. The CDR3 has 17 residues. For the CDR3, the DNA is TGTTTCAGCAGCATAACTACGACAGGGTGTATGAACACTGAAGCTTTCTTT. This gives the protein CFSSITTTGCMNTEAFF.

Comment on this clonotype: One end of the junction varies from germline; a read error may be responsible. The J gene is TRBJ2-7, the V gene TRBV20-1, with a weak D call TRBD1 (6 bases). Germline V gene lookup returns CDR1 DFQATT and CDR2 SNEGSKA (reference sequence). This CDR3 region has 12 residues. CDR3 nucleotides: TGCAGTGCTGGGACAATCGCCTACGAGCGGTACTTC. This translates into CSAGTIAYERYF.

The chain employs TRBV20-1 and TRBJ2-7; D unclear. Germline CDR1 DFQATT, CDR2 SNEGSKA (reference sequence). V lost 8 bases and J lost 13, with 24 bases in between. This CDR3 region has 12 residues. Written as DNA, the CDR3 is TGCAGTACTTCCCCCGTGGGGTACGGGCAATACTTC. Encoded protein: CSTSPVGYGQYF.

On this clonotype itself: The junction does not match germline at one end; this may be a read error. This CDR3 is CSDRPGQGFSETQYF. DNA for the CDR3: TGTAGTGATAGGCCGGGACAGGGATTTAGTGAGACCCAGTACTTC. This chain links TRBV20-1 with TRBJ2-5, with 9 bases fitting TRBD1. Germline CDR1 reads DFQATT; CDR2 reads SNEGSKA (reference sequence). This CDR3 spans 15 amino acids.

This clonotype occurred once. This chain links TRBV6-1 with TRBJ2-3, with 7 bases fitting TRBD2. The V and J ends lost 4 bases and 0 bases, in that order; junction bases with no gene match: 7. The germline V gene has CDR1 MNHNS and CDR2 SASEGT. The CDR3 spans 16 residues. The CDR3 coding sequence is TGTGCCAGCAGTGCCGGACTAGGGTCTAGCACAGATACGCAGTATTTT. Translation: CASSAGLGSSTDTQYF.

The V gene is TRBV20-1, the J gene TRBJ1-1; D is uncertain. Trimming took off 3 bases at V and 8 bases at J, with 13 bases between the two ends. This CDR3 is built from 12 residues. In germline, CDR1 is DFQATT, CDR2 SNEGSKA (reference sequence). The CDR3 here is CSAREQWNEAFF. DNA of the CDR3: TGCAGTGCTAGGGAACAGTGGAACGAAGCTTTCTTT.

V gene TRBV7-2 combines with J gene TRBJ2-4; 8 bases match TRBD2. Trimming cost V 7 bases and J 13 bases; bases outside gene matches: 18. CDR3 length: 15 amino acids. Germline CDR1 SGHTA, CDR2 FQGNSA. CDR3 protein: CASTPGGGSKSIQYF. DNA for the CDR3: TGTGCCAGCACCCCGGGGGGGGGGTCTAAAAGCATCCAGTACTTC.

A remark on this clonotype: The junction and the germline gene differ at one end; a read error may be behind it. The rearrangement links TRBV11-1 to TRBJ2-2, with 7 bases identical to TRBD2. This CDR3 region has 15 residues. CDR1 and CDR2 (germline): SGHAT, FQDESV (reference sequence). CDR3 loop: CDSRLGGRSTGELFF. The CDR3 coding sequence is TGTGACAGCCGCTTAGGCGGGAGAAGCACCGGGGAACTGTTTTTT.

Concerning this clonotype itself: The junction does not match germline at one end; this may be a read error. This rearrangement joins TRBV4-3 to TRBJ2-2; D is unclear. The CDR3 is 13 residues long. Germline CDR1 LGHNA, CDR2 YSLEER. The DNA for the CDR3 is TGCGCCAGCAGTCAAGAGTTCACCAGGGAGCTGTTTTTT. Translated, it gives CASSQEFTRELFF.

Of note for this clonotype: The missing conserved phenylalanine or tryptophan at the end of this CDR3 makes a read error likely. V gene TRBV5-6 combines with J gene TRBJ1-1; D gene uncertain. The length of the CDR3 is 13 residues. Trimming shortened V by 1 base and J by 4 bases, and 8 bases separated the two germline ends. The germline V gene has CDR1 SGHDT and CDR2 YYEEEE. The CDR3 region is CASSLLHGTEAFL. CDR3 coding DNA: TGTGCCAGCAGCTTGCTTCATGGCACTGAAGCTTTCCTT.

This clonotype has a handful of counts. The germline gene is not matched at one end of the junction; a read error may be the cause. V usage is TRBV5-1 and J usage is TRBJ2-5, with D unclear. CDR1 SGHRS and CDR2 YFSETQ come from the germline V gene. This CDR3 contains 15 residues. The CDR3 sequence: CANSFQDGNGETQYF. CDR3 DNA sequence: TGCGCCAACAGCTTCCAGGACGGTAATGGAGAGACCCAGTACTTT. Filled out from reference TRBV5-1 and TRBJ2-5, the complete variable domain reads KAGVTQTPRYLIKTRGQQVTLSCSPISGHRSVSWYQQTPGQGLQFLFEYFSETQRNKGNFPGRFSGRQFSNSRSEMNVSTLELGDSALYLCANSFQDGNGETQYFGPGTRLLVL.

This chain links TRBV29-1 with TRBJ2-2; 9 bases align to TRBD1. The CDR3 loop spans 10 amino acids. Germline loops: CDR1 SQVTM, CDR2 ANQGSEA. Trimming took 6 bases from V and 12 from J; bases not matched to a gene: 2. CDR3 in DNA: TGCAGCGTCGGGACAGGGAAGCTGTTTTTT. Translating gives CSVGTGKLFF.

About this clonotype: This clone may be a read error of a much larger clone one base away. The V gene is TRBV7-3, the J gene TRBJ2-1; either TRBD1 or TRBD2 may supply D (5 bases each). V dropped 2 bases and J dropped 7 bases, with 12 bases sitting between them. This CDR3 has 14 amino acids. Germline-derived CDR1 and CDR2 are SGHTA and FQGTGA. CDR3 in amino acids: CASSLVGGTNEQFF. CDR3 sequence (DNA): TGTGCCAGCAGCTTAGTTGGGGGAACGAATGAGCAGTTCTTC.

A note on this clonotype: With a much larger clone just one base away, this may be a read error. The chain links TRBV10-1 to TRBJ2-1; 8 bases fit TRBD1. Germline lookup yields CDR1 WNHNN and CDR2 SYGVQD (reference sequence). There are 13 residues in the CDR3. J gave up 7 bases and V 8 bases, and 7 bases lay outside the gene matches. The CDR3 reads CASGTGDLNEQFF. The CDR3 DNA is TGCGCCAGCGGGACAGGTGATTTGAATGAGCAGTTCTTC.

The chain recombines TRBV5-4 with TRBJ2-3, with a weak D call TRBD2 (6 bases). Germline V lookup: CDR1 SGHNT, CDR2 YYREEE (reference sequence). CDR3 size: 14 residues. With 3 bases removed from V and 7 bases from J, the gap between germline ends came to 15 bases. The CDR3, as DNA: TGTGCCAGCAGCTCCGGACTACCGGAAAATACGCAGTATTTT. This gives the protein CASSSGLPENTQYF. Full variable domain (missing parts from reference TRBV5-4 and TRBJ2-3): ETGVTQSPTHLIKTRGQQVTLRCSSQSGHNTVSWYQQALGQGPQFIFQYYREEENGRGNFPPRFSGLQFPNYSSELNVNALELDDSALYLCASSSGLPENTQYFGPGTRLTVL.

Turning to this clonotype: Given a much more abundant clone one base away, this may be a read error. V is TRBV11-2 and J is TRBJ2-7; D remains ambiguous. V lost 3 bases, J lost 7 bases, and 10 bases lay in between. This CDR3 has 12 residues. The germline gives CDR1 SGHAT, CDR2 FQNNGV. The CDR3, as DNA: TGTGCCAGCAGCTTTGATCTGGGTGAGCAGTACTTC. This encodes CASSFDLGEQYF.

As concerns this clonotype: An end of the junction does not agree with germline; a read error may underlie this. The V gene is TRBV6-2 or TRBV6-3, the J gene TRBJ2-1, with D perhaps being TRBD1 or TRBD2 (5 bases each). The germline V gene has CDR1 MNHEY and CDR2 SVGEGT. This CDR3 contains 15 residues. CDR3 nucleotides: TGTACCAGCATACCGAGGGGTAGCTCCTACGATGAGCAGTTCTTC. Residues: CTSIPRGSSYDEQFF.

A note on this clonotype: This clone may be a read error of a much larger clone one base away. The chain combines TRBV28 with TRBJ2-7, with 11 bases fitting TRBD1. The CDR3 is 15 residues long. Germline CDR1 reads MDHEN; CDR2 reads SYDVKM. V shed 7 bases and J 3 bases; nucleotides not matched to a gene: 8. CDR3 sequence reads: CASTRGGQGVYEQYF. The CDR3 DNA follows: TGTGCCAGCACCCGGGGGGGACAGGGGGTCTACGAGCAGTACTTC.

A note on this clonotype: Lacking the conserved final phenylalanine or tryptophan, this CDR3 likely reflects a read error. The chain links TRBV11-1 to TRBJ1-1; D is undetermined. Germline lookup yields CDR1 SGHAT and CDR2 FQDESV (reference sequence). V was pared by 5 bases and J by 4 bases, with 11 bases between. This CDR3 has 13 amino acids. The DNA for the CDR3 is TGTGCCAGCAGCATGCAGGAGGGCACTGAAGCTTTCATT. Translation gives CASSMQEGTEAFI.

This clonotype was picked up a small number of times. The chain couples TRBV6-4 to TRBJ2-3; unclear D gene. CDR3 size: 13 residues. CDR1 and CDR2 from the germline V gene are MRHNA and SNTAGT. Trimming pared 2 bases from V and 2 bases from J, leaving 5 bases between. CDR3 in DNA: TGTGCCAGCAGTGACGGCTACACAGATACGCAGTATTTT. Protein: CASSDGYTDTQYF.

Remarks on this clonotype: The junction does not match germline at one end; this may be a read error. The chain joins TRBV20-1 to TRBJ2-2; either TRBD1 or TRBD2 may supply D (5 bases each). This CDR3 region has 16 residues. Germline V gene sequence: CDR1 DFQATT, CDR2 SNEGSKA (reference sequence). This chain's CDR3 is CSVREGMGGYSGELFF. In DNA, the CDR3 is TGCAGTGTTAGAGAGGGGATGGGTGGGTACAGCGGGGAGCTGTTTTTT.

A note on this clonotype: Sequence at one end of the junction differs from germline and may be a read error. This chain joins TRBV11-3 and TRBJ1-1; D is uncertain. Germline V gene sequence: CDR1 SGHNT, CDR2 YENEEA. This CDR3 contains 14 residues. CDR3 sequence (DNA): TGTGCCAGGAGCTTACAGAACTCGAACAGTGAAGGTTTCTTT. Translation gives CARSLQNSNSEGFF.

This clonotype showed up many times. The CDR3, as DNA: TGTGCCAGCAGAAAAATTCAGGGGGAGGTTCAGCCCCAGCATTTT. Translating it yields CASRKIQGEVQPQHF. The chain has TRBV5-6 and TRBJ1-5; 7 bases match TRBD1. Unmatched junction bases numbered 11, after V lost 5 bases and J lost 6 bases. Germline V gives CDR1 SGHDT, CDR2 YYEEEE. CDR3 size: 15 residues.